The 10 T cell receptor beta chains given below trace back to one sample, sequenced in a study of PD-1 blockade in classical Hodgkin lymphoma. The assay was immunoSEQ multiplex PCR, and TCRdb's table has in-frame clones only and misses some. Of some 13,000 clones listed, about 91% are singletons. Exposure to brentuximab vedotin varied, and each patient had relapsed following autologous stem cell transplantation. The sequences come from peripheral blood mononuclear cells (PBMCs), collected at baseline. The receptors derive from a human donor with classical Hodgkin lymphoma.

V gene TRBV5-1 combines with J gene TRBJ1-3, with D tentatively TRBD1 (5 bases). Per the germline V gene, CDR1 is SGHRS and CDR2 is YFSETQ. This CDR3 spans 16 amino acids. V was trimmed by 0 bases and J by 1 base, leaving 11 bases between them. CDR3 in amino acids: CASSLVGGTSGNTIYF. In nucleotides, the CDR3 is TGCGCCAGCAGCTTGGTCGGGGGGACGTCTGGAAACACCATATATTTT.

In DNA form, the CDR3 reads TGTGCCAGCACCCCAGCGGTCTCTGGAAACACCATATATTTT. Amino acids: CASTPAVSGNTIYF. This rearrangement joins TRBV6-5 to TRBJ1-3; D unclear. CDR1 is MNHEY and CDR2 is SVGAGI in the germline V gene. Trimming removed 7 bases at V and 0 bases at J, with 10 bases between. This CDR3 region has 14 residues.

This rearrangement joins TRBV2 to TRBJ2-2; no reliable D call. The CDR3 runs to 13 residues. The V end was cut by 9 bases, the J end by 6 bases, with 14 bases between. Germline CDR1 is SNHLY and CDR2 is FYNNEI. This CDR3 reads CARWAPGPGELFF. For the CDR3, the DNA is TGTGCCAGGTGGGCCCCTGGTCCCGGGGAGCTGTTTTTT.

V is TRBV28 and J is TRBJ2-7; TRBD1 aligns across 8 bases. Germline V CDR1 and CDR2: MDHEN, SYDVKM. The CDR3 sequence is 15 residues long. The V gene end was trimmed by 7 bases and the J gene end by 2 bases; junction bases not matched to a gene: 10. CDR3 bases: TGTGCCAGCAAACTCGCCGGGACAGGTCCCTACGAGCAGTACTTC. Translated, it gives CASKLAGTGPYEQYF.

The chain links TRBV15 to TRBJ1-6; no firm D call. V gave up 6 bases and J gave up 7 bases, with 13 bases separating them. Germline loops: CDR1 LNHNV, CDR2 YYDKDF (reference sequence). The CDR3 loop spans 14 amino acids. CDR3 coding DNA: TGTGCCACCAGGGCTCAGGCCGAAAATTCACCCCTCCACTTT. Translated, it gives CATRAQAENSPLHF. Full variable domain (remainder filled in from reference TRBV15 and TRBJ1-6): DAMVIQNPRYQVTQFGKPVTLSCSQTLNHNVMYWYQQKSSQAPKLLFHYYDKDFNNEADTPDNFQSRRPNTSFCFLDIRSPGLGDTAMYLCATRAQAENSPLHFGNGTRLTVT.

This chain joins TRBV11-3 and TRBJ2-5; 10 bases are a match to TRBD1. CDR1 and CDR2 (germline): SGHNT, YENEEA. With 5 bases clipped from V and 5 bases from J, the junction kept 5 bases outside the gene matches. This CDR3 has 14 residues. CDR3 sequence: CASSRQGASETQYF. Written as DNA, the CDR3 is TGTGCCAGCAGCAGACAGGGGGCGTCGGAGACCCAGTACTTC.

The J gene is TRBJ2-2, the V gene TRBV5-1, with TRBD2 matching 15 bases. V was pared by 4 bases and J by 2 bases, with 3 bases of the junction left unmatched. The length of the CDR3 is 17 residues. Germline CDR1 is SGHRS and CDR2 is YFSETQ. The CDR3 region is CASSGLAGGPNTGELFF. The CDR3 bases are TGCGCCAGCAGCGGACTAGCGGGGGGGCCTAACACCGGGGAGCTGTTTTTT.

Remarks on this clone: The same CDR3 is also encoded by other DNA sequences in this sample. The chain has TRBV5-1 and TRBJ1-4; possible D gene TRBD1, 6 bases. This CDR3 is 14 amino acids long. V was trimmed by 3 bases and J by 2 bases, leaving 8 bases between them. The germline V gene encodes CDR1 SGHRS and CDR2 YFSETQ. The CDR3: CASSWQGTNEKLFF. As DNA, the CDR3 is TGCGCCAGCAGCTGGCAGGGGACTAATGAAAAACTGTTTTTT.

The chain carries TRBV2 and TRBJ1-5; 9 bases line up with TRBD1. The CDR3 extends over 15 amino acids. The J segment lost 4 bases and the V segment lost 4 bases, leaving 5 bases of the junction unmatched. Germline CDR1 is SNHLY and CDR2 is FYNNEI. CDR3 residues: CASSGGGQGNQPQHF. In nucleotides, the CDR3 is TGTGCCAGCAGTGGTGGGGGACAGGGAAATCAGCCCCAGCATTTT.

This rearrangement joins TRBV6-6 to TRBJ1-2, with a weak D call TRBD1 (5 bases). This CDR3 spans 14 amino acids. The V and J ends lost 2 bases and 4 bases respectively, with 11 bases between them. CDR1 is MNHNY and CDR2 is SVGAGI in the germline V gene (reference sequence). The CDR3 bases are TGTGCCAGCAGTTACCCGGTTCAGGGCTATGGCTACACCTTC. It translates to CASSYPVQGYGYTF.